The clone carrying this T cell receptor (beta chain) was detected ten times or more. Antigen: not known. Amplification of TCR beta CDR3 regions used RNA as the template. During a first-round RT-PCR of the TCR CDR3, the HTBI primer set was used. Each CDR3 protein is one row after TCRdb ran MiXCR on the multiplex PCR reads. The profile covers about 520,000 distinct CDR3 sequences, with approximately 25% appearing a single time and over 9% taken by the ten largest. These data are taken from a study of T cells in Graves' hyperthyroidism and ophthalmopathy. Study-wide findings and caveats: By a 13 V-J model, ophthalmopathy was set apart from stable hyperthyroidism. Researchers found most expanded thyroid clonotypes above 0.001 in blood as well.

CDR1 and CDR2 from the germline V gene are DFQATT and SNEGSKA (reference sequence). V shed 5 bases and J shed 1 base, with 8 bases lying between them. This CDR3 contains 12 residues. Each person with ophthalmopathy scored at least 3 on the Clinical Activity Score, reached NOSPECS grade 4 or higher, and had been ill under 3 months. The TCR originated in a young woman with Graves' ophthalmopathy. This sequence joins TRBV20-1 and TRBJ1-1; D not certain. Sequenced sample: blood. This CDR3 reads CSAPHRNTEAFF. The CDR3 coding sequence is TGCAGTGCTCCTCACAGGAACACTGAAGCTTTCTTT.